This passage covers 4 T cell receptor beta chains from one sample sequenced in a study of blood T cells in healthy people across ages. Sample-barcoded 5' priming and a J-beta primer mix drove a second PCR of roughly 6 to 12 cycles. Each CDR3 protein gets one entry after TCRdb re-called the 5' RACE reads with MiXCR. Altogether about 1.6 million distinct CDR3 sequences are present, 30% to 35% being singletons, with the ten largest covering about 10%. The sample was blood. The receptors were sampled from a woman aged 25 to 45 in good health.

This clonotype was counted a few times. The genes are TRBV7-2 and TRBJ2-5, with D maybe TRBD1 (6 bases). This CDR3 is 15 amino acids long. The V and J ends lost 5 bases and 5 bases respectively, with 18 bases between them. The germline V gene has CDR1 SGHTA and CDR2 FQGNSA. CDR3 sequence: CASSATSQGRETQYF. As DNA, the CDR3 is TGTGCCAGCAGCGCGACTTCTCAGGGGCGGGAGACCCAGTACTTC.

The V call is TRBV11-2, the J call TRBJ2-3; TRBD2 might be the D (7 bases). V lost 4 bases and J lost 5, with 19 bases in between. Germline loops: CDR1 SGHAT, CDR2 FQNNGV. The length of the CDR3 is 16 residues. CDR3 nucleotides: TGTGCCAGCAGCTCAGGGAGGGGGAGCGGTGGAGATACGCAGTATTTT. As protein: CASSSGRGSGGDTQYF. Together with reference TRBV11-2 and TRBJ2-3, the CDR3 gives the full variable domain: EAGVAQSPRYKIIEKRQSVAFWCNPISGHATLYWYQQILGQGPKLLIQFQNNGVVDDSQLPKDRFSAERLKGVDSTLKIQPAKLEDSAVYLCASSSGRGSGGDTQYFGPGTRLTVL.

The chain combines TRBV10-3 with TRBJ1-5; D uncertain. This CDR3 is built from 14 residues. The germline V gene encodes CDR1 ENHRY and CDR2 SYGVKD. Trimming shortened V by 0 bases and J by 4 bases, and 7 bases separated the two germline ends. CDR3 in DNA: TGTGCCATCAGTGAGTCCACAGAGAATCAGCCCCAGCATTTT. It codes for CAISESTENQPQHF.

The chain carries TRBV9 and TRBJ2-5; no clear D gene. Trimming removed 0 bases at V and 2 bases at J, with 8 bases between. Germline CDR1 reads SGDLS; CDR2 reads YYNGEE. The CDR3 is made up of 14 amino acids. The CDR3 DNA reads TGTGCCAGCAGCGTAGATCTGTTTCAAGAGACCCAGTACTTC. Its protein product is CASSVDLFQETQYF.